The 27 T cell receptor beta chains below were found in one sample sequenced in a study of neoadjuvant anti-PD-1 for oral cavity cancer. The table came from immunoSEQ multiplex PCR; TCRdb's copy has only in-frame clones and leaves some out. Of 35,000 to 40,000 clones in the sample, around 40% were seen once. The time point is: after neoadjuvant nivolumab, at surgical resection. Sequencing used tumor tissue, obtained after nivolumab (anti-PD-1) treatment. These receptors were taken from a person aged 35-79 years with oral cavity squamous cell carcinoma.

This clone was seen a handful of times. The chain employs TRBV23-1 and TRBJ1-2; D perhaps matches TRBD1 (5 bases). TRBV23-1 is classed as an ORF, of uncertain function. V was clipped by 1 base and J by 4 bases, with 10 bases between them. This CDR3 comprises 14 residues. The CDR3 reads CASSQWGGIYGYTF. In nucleotides, the CDR3 is TGCGCCAGCAGTCAATGGGGGGGGATCTATGGCTACACCTTC.

The chain joins TRBV5-1 to TRBJ2-3; weak D call: TRBD2 (7 bases). The CDR3 covers 14 residues. In germline, CDR1 is SGHRS, CDR2 YFSETQ. V was clipped by 5 bases and J by 2 bases, with 12 bases between them. In DNA, the CDR3 is TGCGCCAGCAGAGGGGGGGAGCCCACAGATACGCAGTATTTT. It is translated as CASRGGEPTDTQYF.

This clone has only a few counts. The chain carries TRBV6-4 and TRBJ2-7; 7 bases map to TRBD1. The CDR3 contains 15 residues. V shed 5 bases, J shed 3 bases, and the junction held 10 bases outside the gene matches. Germline loops: CDR1 MRHNA, CDR2 SNTAGT. The CDR3 is CASSIEGGKGYEQYF. DNA for the CDR3: TGTGCCAGCAGTATTGAAGGGGGCAAGGGCTACGAGCAGTACTTC.

This clone was detected only a few times. The chain is built from TRBV6-5 and TRBJ2-5; 13 nucleotides agree with TRBD2. The J segment lost 7 bases and the V segment lost 5 bases, leaving 4 bases of the junction unmatched. The CDR3 contains 14 residues. Germline V gene sequence: CDR1 MNHEY, CDR2 SVGAGI. This CDR3 is CASSGTSGMVTQYF. DNA for the CDR3: TGTGCCAGCAGTGGGACTAGCGGGATGGTGACCCAGTACTTC.

The chain is built from TRBV11-2 and TRBJ2-5; 11 nucleotides agree with TRBD2. In germline, CDR1 is SGHAT, CDR2 FQNNGV. The CDR3 is 16 residues long. Unmatched junction bases numbered 7, after V lost 1 base and J lost 6 bases. CDR3: CASSLAASGGLKTQYF. In nucleotides, the CDR3 is TGTGCCAGCAGCTTAGCAGCTAGCGGGGGGTTAAAGACCCAGTACTTC.

The rearrangement uses TRBV19 and TRBJ1-2; the D is unclear. Per germline, CDR1 LNHDA and CDR2 SQIVND (reference sequence). The CDR3 is 16 amino acids. V was clipped by 1 base and J by 2 bases, with 14 bases between them. As DNA, the CDR3 is TGTGCCAGTAGTATAGGCTACTCCGGGAAAAACTATGGCTACACCTTC. Translation gives CASSIGYSGKNYGYTF. The full variable domain, its missing parts supplied by reference TRBV19 and TRBJ1-2, is DGGITQSPKYLFRKEGQNVTLSCEQNLNHDAMYWYRQDPGQGLRLIYYSQIVNDFQKGDIAEGYSVSREKKESFPLTVTSAQKNPTAFYLCASSIGYSGKNYGYTFGSGTRLTVV.

The chain joins TRBV7-9 to TRBJ1-2; D not resolved. V was pared by 5 bases and J by 4 bases, with 5 bases between. CDR1 and CDR2 (germline): SEHNR, FQNEAQ (reference sequence). The CDR3 extends over 11 amino acids. CDR3: CASSQSYGYTF. DNA of the CDR3: TGTGCCAGCAGCCAGTCCTATGGCTACACCTTC. The complete variable domain, with remaining parts taken from reference TRBV7-9 and TRBJ1-2, reads DTGVSQNPRHKITKRGQNVTFRCDPISEHNRLYWYRQTLGQGPEFLTYFQNEAQLEKSRLLSDRFSAERPKGSFSTLEIQRTEQGDSAMYLCASSQSYGYTFGSGTRLTVV.

The chain is built from TRBV7-2 and TRBJ1-1; D possibly corresponds to TRBD1 (5 bases). Germline V gene sequence: CDR1 SGHTA, CDR2 FQGNSA. Trimming shortened V by 6 bases and J by 5 bases, and 13 bases separated the two germline ends. The CDR3 spans 13 residues. The CDR3 reads CASRRGRGTEAFF. In DNA form, the CDR3 reads TGTGCCAGCAGGAGAGGTCGGGGGACTGAAGCTTTCTTT.

The V and J genes are TRBV5-1 and TRBJ2-5, with 8 bases lining up with TRBD1. The CDR3 length is 15 residues. Trimming at V came to 10 bases and at J to 5 bases, leaving 16 bases not matched to a gene. Germline V gene sequence: CDR1 SGHRS, CDR2 YFSETQ. CDR3 protein: CASDRDRRNSETQYF. As DNA, the CDR3 is TGCGCCTCTGATCGGGACAGGAGGAATTCGGAGACCCAGTACTTC.

This clone was counted ten times or more. J is TRBJ1-2 and V is TRBV7-9; D remains ambiguous. V lost 5 bases, J lost 8 bases, and 15 bases lay in between. The CDR3 contains 13 residues. Germline V gives CDR1 SEHNR, CDR2 FQNEAQ (reference sequence). The CDR3 reads CASSRLFGGGYTF. The CDR3 nucleotides read TGTGCCAGCAGCCGTCTCTTTGGTGGAGGCTACACCTTC.

CDR3: CASSGTGTYEQYF. Here the CDR3 DNA reads TGTGCCAGCAGCGGGACCGGGACCTACGAGCAGTACTTC. The rearrangement joins TRBV6-6 to TRBJ2-7, with D perhaps being TRBD1 or TRBD2 (5 bases each). The V and J ends lost 6 bases and 2 bases respectively, with 11 bases between them. Germline CDR1 reads MNHNY; CDR2 reads SVGAGI (reference sequence). This CDR3 spans 13 amino acids.

This clone occurred a few times. The chain employs TRBV5-1 and TRBJ2-2, with D hard to call. The germline V gene has CDR1 SGHRS and CDR2 YFSETQ. V was trimmed by 3 bases and J by 3 bases, leaving 3 bases between them. The CDR3 is 12 amino acids. The CDR3: CASSWDTGELFF. For the CDR3, the DNA is TGCGCCAGCAGCTGGGACACCGGGGAGCTGTTTTTT. Filled out from reference TRBV5-1 and TRBJ2-2, the complete variable domain reads KAGVTQTPRYLIKTRGQQVTLSCSPISGHRSVSWYQQTPGQGLQFLFEYFSETQRNKGNFPGRFSGRQFSNSRSEMNVSTLELGDSALYLCASSWDTGELFFGEGSRLTVL.

This sequence joins TRBV29-1 and TRBJ1-5; no firm D call. The CDR3 runs 12 residues. From germline, CDR1 is SQVTM and CDR2 ANQGSEA. Trimming shortened V by 5 bases and J by 7 bases, and 12 bases separated the two germline ends. The CDR3 loop is CSVRSRGQPQHF. The CDR3 DNA follows: TGCAGCGTTCGGAGCCGAGGGCAGCCCCAGCATTTT.

This clone was counted ten times or more. At the DNA level, this CDR3 is encoded by other sequences in the same sample as well. The J gene is TRBJ1-1, the V gene TRBV5-1; D is possibly TRBD1 (6 bases). The CDR3 is 12 residues long. The V end was cut by 4 bases, the J end by 6 bases, with 10 bases between. The germline gives CDR1 SGHRS, CDR2 YFSETQ. Here the CDR3 reads CASSPTGPEAFF. CDR3 sequence (DNA): TGCGCCAGCAGCCCGACAGGCCCTGAAGCTTTCTTT.

Many counts were recorded for this clone. The chain carries TRBV10-2 and TRBJ2-7, with 9 bases matching TRBD1. The CDR3 runs to 13 residues. Germline V gives CDR1 WSHSY, CDR2 SAAADI. V lost 4 bases to trimming and J lost 6 bases; unmatched junction nucleotides: 4. CDR3 region: CASSAQGAAEQYF. DNA for the CDR3: TGCGCCAGCAGTGCACAGGGGGCTGCCGAGCAGTACTTC.

This chain uses TRBV9 with TRBJ2-1, with TRBD2 identical over 11 bases. Germline CDR1 SGDLS, CDR2 YYNGEE. The CDR3 is made up of 17 amino acids. Trimming cost V 0 bases and J 8 bases; bases outside gene matches: 10. The CDR3 DNA is TGTGCCAGCAGCGTAGCTACTAGCGGGGGACCTTACTATGAGCAGTTCTTC. Translation gives CASSVATSGGPYYEQFF.

This clone was detected a few times. This chain joins TRBV19 and TRBJ2-7, with 9 nucleotides matching TRBD1. V was pared by 7 bases and J by 2 bases, with 6 bases of the junction left unmatched. CDR1 and CDR2 (germline): LNHDA, SQIVND (reference sequence). The CDR3 spans 14 residues. CDR3 protein: CASTPGQGPYEQYF. Written as DNA, the CDR3 is TGTGCCAGTACTCCGGGACAGGGCCCCTACGAGCAGTACTTC.

This clone was detected ten times or more. V is TRBV27 and J is TRBJ2-1, with 14 bases matching TRBD2. The CDR3 has 14 amino acids. In germline, CDR1 is MNHEY, CDR2 SMNVEV (reference sequence). After removal of 7 bases from V and 6 bases from J, the junction contained 2 bases not matched to a gene. CDR3: CASKGLAGANEQFF. The CDR3 DNA is TGTGCCAGCAAGGGACTAGCGGGAGCCAATGAGCAGTTCTTC.

This chain uses TRBV13 with TRBJ2-3, with D uncertain. The germline V and J ends were trimmed by 5 bases and 9 bases, with 12 bases remaining between them. Per germline, CDR1 PRHDT and CDR2 FYEKMQ (reference sequence). This CDR3 region has 12 residues. The CDR3 DNA sequence: TGTGCCAGCAGCGTGACGGGTGGAACGCAGTATTTT. It translates to CASSVTGGTQYF. The variable domain in full, completed from reference TRBV13 and TRBJ2-3, reads AAGVIQSPRHLIKEKRETATLKCYPIPRHDTVYWYQQGPGQDPQFLISFYEKMQSDKGSIPDRFSAQQFSDYHSELNMSSLELGDSALYFCASSVTGGTQYFGPGTRLTVL.

This clone was recorded once. The chain has TRBV18 and TRBJ2-5, with TRBD1 as a possible D gene (5 bases). V shed 3 bases and J shed 2 bases, with 7 bases lying between them. Germline V gene lookup returns CDR1 KGHSH and CDR2 LQKENI. CDR3 size: 13 residues. CDR3 in amino acids: CASSPPGQETQYF. CDR3 coding DNA: TGTGCCAGCTCACCGCCAGGGCAAGAGACCCAGTACTTC.

This clone was picked up a small number of times. V usage is TRBV13 and J usage is TRBJ1-1; possibly TRBD1 for D (5 bases). The CDR3 consists of 12 residues. V was clipped by 2 bases and J by 10 bases, with 11 bases between them. CDR1 is PRHDT, CDR2 FYEKMQ, per germline (reference sequence). The CDR3 DNA reads as TGTGCCAGCAGCTTATCGACTGGGGCAGCTTTCTTT. It codes for CASSLSTGAAFF.

This clone was detected many times. The chain carries TRBV11-2 and TRBJ2-7; 14 bases are a match to TRBD2. Germline lookup yields CDR1 SGHAT and CDR2 FQNNGV. The V and J ends lost 6 bases and 6 bases, in that order; junction bases with no gene match: 10. This CDR3 region has 16 residues. CDR3 protein: CASRPGLAGEWGEQYF. The CDR3 DNA follows: TGTGCCAGCAGGCCGGGACTAGCGGGAGAGTGGGGCGAGCAGTACTTC. Supplemented by reference TRBV11-2 and TRBJ2-7, the full variable domain reads EAGVAQSPRYKIIEKRQSVAFWCNPISGHATLYWYQQILGQGPKLLIQFQNNGVVDDSQLPKDRFSAERLKGVDSTLKIQPAKLEDSAVYLCASRPGLAGEWGEQYFGPGTRLTVT.

This rearrangement joins TRBV11-2 to TRBJ1-3; the D is unclear. The V end lost 5 bases, the J end lost 0 bases, and 11 bases lay between the germline ends. The germline CDR1 and CDR2 sequences are SGHAT and FQNNGV. The CDR3 extends over 15 amino acids. The CDR3 reads CASSERVGSGNTIYF. CDR3 DNA sequence: TGTGCCAGCAGCGAGAGGGTAGGCTCTGGAAACACCATATATTTT.

This clone was seen repeatedly, ten times or more. The V call is TRBV28, the J call TRBJ1-4; weak D call: TRBD1 (6 bases). This CDR3 region has 14 residues. Between the trimmed V and J ends, which lost 6 bases and 8 bases, there was a span of 16 bases. The germline V gene encodes CDR1 MDHEN and CDR2 SYDVKM. The CDR3 DNA reads TGTGCCAGCAGGCCGGGGTCTGGGGGCGAAAAACTGTTTTTT. This gives the protein CASRPGSGGEKLFF.

The rearrangement links TRBV5-1 to TRBJ1-2, with D hard to call. Trimming took 0 bases from V and 4 from J, leaving 4 bases between them. Germline V gene sequence: CDR1 SGHRS, CDR2 YFSETQ. The CDR3 is made up of 12 amino acids. CDR3: CASSLGIYGYTF. The CDR3 DNA sequence: TGCGCCAGCAGCTTGGGAATCTATGGCTACACCTTC.

This chain uses TRBV13 with TRBJ2-6; D not certain. The CDR3 sequence is 15 residues long. Germline V gene lookup returns CDR1 PRHDT and CDR2 FYEKMQ (reference sequence). The V gene lost 0 bases and the J gene lost 7 bases, with 10 bases spanning the gap. The CDR3 nucleotides are TGTGCCAGCAGCTTAGGTACTTCCAGCGCCAACGTCCTGACTTTC. It translates to CASSLGTSSANVLTF.

The genes are TRBV29-1 and TRBJ1-2, with TRBD1 matching over 7 bases. V trimming: 4 bases; J trimming: 6 bases; junction bases outside the gene matches: 2. The CDR3 runs to 11 residues. Germline CDR1 and CDR2: SQVTM and ANQGSEA. The chain's CDR3 is CSVVGGDGYTF. The CDR3 bases are TGCAGCGTTGTAGGGGGCGATGGCTACACCTTC.